This T cell receptor (beta chain) came from a study of blood T cell repertoires in COVID-19. About the research overall: T cells, B-cell-depleted T cells, or PBMCs supplied cDNA or gDNA.

Trimming removed 2 bases at V and 4 bases at J, with 14 bases between. This CDR3 comprises 15 residues. Germline CDR1 and CDR2: SGHDN and FVKESK. Repertoires were generated with immunoSEQ multiplex PCR, while TCRdb's copy carries only in-frame clones and drops some. The sample comprises roughly 200,000 clones, roughly 86% of which are singletons, and more than 4.5% rests with the top ten. The origin of this receptor is a woman between 65 and 79 years old with active or convalescent COVID-19. Sequencing input: peripheral blood. This chain connects TRBV14 to TRBJ1-2; D ambiguous. The CDR3 protein is CASSQQRPGLYGYTF. For the CDR3, the DNA is TGTGCCAGCAGCCAACAAAGACCGGGTCTCTATGGCTACACCTTC.